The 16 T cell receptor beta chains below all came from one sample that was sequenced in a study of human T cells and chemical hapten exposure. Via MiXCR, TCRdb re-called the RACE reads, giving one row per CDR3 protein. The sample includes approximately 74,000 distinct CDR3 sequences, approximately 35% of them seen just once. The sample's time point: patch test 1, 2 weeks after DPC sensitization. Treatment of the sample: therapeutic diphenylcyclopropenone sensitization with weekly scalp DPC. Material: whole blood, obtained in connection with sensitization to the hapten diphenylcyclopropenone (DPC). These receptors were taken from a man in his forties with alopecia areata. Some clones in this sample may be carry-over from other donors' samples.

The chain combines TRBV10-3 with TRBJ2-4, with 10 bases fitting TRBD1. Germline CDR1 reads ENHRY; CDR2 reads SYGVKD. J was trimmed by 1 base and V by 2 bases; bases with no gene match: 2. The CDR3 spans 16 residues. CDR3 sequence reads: CAISEQGQGAKNIQYF. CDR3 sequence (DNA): TGTGCCATCAGTGAGCAGGGACAGGGGGCCAAAAACATTCAGTACTTC.

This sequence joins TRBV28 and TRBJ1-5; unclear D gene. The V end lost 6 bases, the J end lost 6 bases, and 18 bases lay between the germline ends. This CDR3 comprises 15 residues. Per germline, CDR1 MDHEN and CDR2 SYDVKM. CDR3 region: CASSPAEGRVQPQHF. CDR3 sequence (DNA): TGTGCCAGCAGCCCGGCCGAGGGAAGGGTTCAGCCCCAGCATTTT.

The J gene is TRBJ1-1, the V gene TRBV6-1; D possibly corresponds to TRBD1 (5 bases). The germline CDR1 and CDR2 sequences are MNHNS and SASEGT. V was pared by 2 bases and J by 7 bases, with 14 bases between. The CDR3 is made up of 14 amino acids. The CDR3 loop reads CASSERRIGDEAFF. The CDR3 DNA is TGTGCCAGCAGTGAAAGACGGATAGGGGATGAAGCTTTCTTT.

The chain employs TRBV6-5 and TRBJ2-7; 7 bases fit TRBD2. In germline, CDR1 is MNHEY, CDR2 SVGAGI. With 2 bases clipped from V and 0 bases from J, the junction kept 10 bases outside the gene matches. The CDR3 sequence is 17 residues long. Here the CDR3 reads CASSYDKYRTSSYEQYF. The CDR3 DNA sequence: TGTGCCAGCAGTTACGACAAGTACCGGACTAGCTCCTACGAGCAGTACTTC.

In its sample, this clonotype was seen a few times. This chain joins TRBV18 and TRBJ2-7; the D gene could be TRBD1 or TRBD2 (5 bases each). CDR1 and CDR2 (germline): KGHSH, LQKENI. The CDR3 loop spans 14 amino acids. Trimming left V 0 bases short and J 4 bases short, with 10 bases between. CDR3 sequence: CASSPPGVAYEQYF. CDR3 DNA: TGTGCCAGCTCACCACCGGGGGTAGCTTACGAGCAGTACTTC.

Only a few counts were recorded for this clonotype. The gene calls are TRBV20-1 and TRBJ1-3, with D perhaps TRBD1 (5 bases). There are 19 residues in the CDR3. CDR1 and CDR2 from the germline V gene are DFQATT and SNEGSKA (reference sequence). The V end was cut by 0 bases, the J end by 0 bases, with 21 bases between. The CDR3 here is CSARDSEGQRTFSGNTIYF. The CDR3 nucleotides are TGCAGTGCTAGAGATTCTGAAGGACAACGAACGTTCTCTGGAAACACCATATATTTT.

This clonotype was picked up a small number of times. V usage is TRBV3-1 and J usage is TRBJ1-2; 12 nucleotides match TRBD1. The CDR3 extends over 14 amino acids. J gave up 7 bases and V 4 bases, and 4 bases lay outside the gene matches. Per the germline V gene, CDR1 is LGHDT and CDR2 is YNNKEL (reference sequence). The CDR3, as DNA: TGTGCCAGCAGCCGGGACAGGGGGCAGGGTGGCTACACCTTC. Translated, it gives CASSRDRGQGGYTF.

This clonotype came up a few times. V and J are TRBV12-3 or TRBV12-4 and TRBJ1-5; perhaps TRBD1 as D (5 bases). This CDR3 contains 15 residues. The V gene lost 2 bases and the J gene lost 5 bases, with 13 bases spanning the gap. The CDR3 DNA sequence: TGTGCCAGCAGTTTAAGAGACAGCCGAGATCAGCCCCAGCATTTT. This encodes CASSLRDSRDQPQHF.

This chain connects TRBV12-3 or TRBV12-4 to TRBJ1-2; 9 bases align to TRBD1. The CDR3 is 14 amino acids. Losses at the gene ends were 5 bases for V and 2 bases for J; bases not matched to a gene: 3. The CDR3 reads CASSTQGANYGYTF. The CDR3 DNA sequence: TGTGCCAGCAGTACACAGGGGGCCAACTATGGCTACACCTTC.

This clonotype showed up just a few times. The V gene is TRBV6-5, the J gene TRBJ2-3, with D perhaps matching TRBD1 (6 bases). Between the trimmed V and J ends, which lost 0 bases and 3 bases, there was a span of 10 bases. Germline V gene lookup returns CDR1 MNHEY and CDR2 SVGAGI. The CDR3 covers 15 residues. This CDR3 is CASSYSVQGTDTQYF. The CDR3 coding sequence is TGTGCCAGCAGTTACTCGGTCCAGGGGACAGATACGCAGTATTTT.

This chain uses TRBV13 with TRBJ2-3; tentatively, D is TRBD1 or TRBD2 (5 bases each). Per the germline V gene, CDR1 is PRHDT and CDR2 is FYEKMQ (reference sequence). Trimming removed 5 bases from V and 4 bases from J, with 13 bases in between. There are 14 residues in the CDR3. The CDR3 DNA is TGTGCCAGCAGCCCGGGACCTTTTGCAGATACGCAGTATTTT. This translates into CASSPGPFADTQYF.

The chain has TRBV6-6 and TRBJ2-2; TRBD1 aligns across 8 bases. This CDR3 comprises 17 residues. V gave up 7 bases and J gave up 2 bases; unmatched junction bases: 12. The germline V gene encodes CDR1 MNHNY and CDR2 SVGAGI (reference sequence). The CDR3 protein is CASNPPPDRGNTGELFF. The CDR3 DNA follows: TGTGCCAGCAACCCCCCACCCGACAGGGGTAACACCGGGGAGCTGTTTTTT.

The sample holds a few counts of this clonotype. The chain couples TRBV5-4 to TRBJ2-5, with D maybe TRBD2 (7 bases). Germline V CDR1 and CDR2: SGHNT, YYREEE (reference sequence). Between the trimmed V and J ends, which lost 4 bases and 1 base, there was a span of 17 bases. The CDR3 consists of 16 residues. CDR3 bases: TGTGCCAGCAGCAAAGGGGGAGGGGGAATCCAAGAGACCCAGTACTTC. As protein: CASSKGGGGIQETQYF. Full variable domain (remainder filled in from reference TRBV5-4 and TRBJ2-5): ETGVTQSPTHLIKTRGQQVTLRCSSQSGHNTVSWYQQALGQGPQFIFQYYREEENGRGNFPPRFSGLQFPNYSSELNVNALELDDSALYLCASSKGGGGIQETQYFGPGTRLLVL.

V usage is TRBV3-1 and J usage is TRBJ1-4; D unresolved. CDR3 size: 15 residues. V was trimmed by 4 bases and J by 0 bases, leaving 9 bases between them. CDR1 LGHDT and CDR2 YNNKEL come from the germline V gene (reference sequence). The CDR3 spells CASSPWTATNEKLFF. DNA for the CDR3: TGTGCCAGCAGCCCGTGGACGGCAACTAATGAAAAACTGTTTTTT.

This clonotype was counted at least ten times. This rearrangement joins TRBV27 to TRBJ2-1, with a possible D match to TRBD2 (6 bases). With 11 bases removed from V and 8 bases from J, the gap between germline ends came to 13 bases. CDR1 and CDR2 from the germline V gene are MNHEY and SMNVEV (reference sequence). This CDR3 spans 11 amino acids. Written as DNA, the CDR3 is TGTGCCGTGGGAGCGGGCCATGAGCAGTTCTTC. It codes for CAVGAGHEQFF.

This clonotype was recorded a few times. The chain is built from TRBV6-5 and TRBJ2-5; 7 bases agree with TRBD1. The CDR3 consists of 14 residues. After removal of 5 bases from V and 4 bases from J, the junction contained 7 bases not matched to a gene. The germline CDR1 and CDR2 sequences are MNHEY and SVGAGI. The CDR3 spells CASSTARGPETQYF. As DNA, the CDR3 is TGTGCCAGCAGTACGGCTAGGGGGCCAGAGACCCAGTACTTC.